The sequence of this TCR beta chain was determined in a study of shared clonotypes between healthy human individuals. Whole-study findings and limits: Limited genetic and exposure-history diversity came from having few donors. Clonotype sharing across donors was expected to vary with sequencing depth.

Of note for this clone: The target antigen is unknown.

The CDR3 totals 15 residues. V was pared by 3 bases and J by 2 bases, with 12 bases between. Germline lookup yields CDR1 MGHRA and CDR2 YSYEKL. Clones were sequenced by immunoSEQ multiplex PCR, and TCRdb holds only the in-frame ones, with some missing. This table has about 1,800,000 clones, about 95% appearing once. Selected positively for CCR7 and CD45RO-negative, naive CD8 cells excluded terminally differentiated effector memory CD45RA+ cells. The sequence was collected from a young man in good health. The V and J genes are TRBV4-1 and TRBJ2-3; D unresolved. The sample was naive CD8+ T cells sorted from blood. The DNA of the CDR3 is TGCGCCAGCAGCCAGGGCGGAACCAACACAGATACGCAGTATTTT. Protein sequence: CASSQGGTNTDTQYF.